The clone carrying this T cell receptor beta chain was found a few times. The antigen is unknown. The V gene's germline CDR1 is SGHNT and CDR2 YYREEE (reference sequence). The CDR3 is 14 amino acids. V lost 4 bases, J lost 2 bases, and 11 bases lay in between. The sample comes from a study of T-cell memory formation after mild COVID-19. Each CDR3 protein is one row after TCRdb ran MiXCR on the 5' RACE reads. This table holds around 47,000 distinct CDR3 sequences, roughly 9% found once. Study results and caveats: The SARS-CoV-2 specificity of second-wave clones reaching peak at day 37 remained unverified.

The rearrangement uses TRBV5-4 and TRBJ2-3, with a possible D match to TRBD2 (6 bases). This TCR derives from an adult woman who had mild COVID-19 (a few samples of this study predate the infection). Cell type and time point are not known. The sequencing sample was made of PBMCs or a T cell subset sorted from them (not recorded which). The chain's CDR3 is CASSLGLITDTQYF. CDR3 in DNA: TGTGCCAGCAGCCTGGGACTTATCACAGATACGCAGTATTTT.